This entry describes one T cell receptor (beta chain). As the method for making TCR beta libraries, quantitative 5'-RACE with molecular barcodes was used. TCRdb used MiXCR to reprocess the 5' RACE reads, holding one entry per CDR3 protein. The sample holds some 39,000 distinct CDR3 sequences, approximately 11% seen once. This sample was taken from a study of CD8 T cells in ankylosing spondylitis. V lost 4 bases and J lost 8, with 14 bases in between. This CDR3 is 14 amino acids long. What was sequenced was synovial fluid, either unsorted or a sorted T cell fraction (not recorded which). This clonotype was obtained from a male donor with ankylosing spondylitis. The V and J genes are TRBV12-3 or TRBV12-4 and TRBJ1-4, with D possibly TRBD1 on 6 matching bases. CDR3 coding DNA: TGTGCCAGCAGTTCGGACAGTGCAGACGAAAAACTGTTTTTT. This encodes CASSSDSADEKLFF.